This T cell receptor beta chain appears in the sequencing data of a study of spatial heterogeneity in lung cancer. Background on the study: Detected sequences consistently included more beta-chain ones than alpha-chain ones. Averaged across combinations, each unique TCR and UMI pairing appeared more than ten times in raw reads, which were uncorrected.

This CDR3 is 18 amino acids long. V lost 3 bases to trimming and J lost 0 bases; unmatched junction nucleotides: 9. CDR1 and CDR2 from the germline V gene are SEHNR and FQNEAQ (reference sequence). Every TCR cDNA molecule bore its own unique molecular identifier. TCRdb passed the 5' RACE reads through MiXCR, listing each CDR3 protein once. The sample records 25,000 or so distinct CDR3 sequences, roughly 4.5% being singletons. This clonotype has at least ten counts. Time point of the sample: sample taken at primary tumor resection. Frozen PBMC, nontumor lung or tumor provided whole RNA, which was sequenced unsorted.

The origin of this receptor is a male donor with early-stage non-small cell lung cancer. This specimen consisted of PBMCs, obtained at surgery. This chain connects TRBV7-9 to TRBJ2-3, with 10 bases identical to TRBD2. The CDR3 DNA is TGTGCCAGCAGCTTCGGCCTAGCGGGGGCCTATAGCACAGATACGCAGTATTTT. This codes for CASSFGLAGAYSTDTQYF.